The sequence of this T cell receptor (beta chain) was determined in a study of blood T cells in healthy people across ages. This clonotype showed up just a few times. Then a second PCR, running roughly 7 to 11 cycles, was carried out with a sample-barcoded 5' primer and a J-beta primer mix. The yield of each sample was at least 3 million CDR3-containing paired-end reads. TCRdb passed the 5' RACE reads through MiXCR, listing each CDR3 protein once. Here the sample spans around 990,000 distinct CDR3 sequences, approximately 26% being singletons. Trimming removed 2 bases from V and 7 bases from J, with 11 bases in between. The CDR3 loop spans 13 amino acids. The germline CDR1 and CDR2 sequences are SGHDN and FVKESK. The sample also formed part of further work on T cells of mothers and their children. As reported in that work: Related and unrelated pairs show similar shaping of TCR recombination output by thymic selection.

The specimen was blood. This TCR came from a girl aged 2-10 years in good health. The V gene is TRBV14, the J gene TRBJ2-5, with no clear D. In DNA form, the CDR3 reads TGTGCCAGCAGCCAAAACCCGGACGGGACCCAGTACTTC. Protein: CASSQNPDGTQYF.